This entry lists 28 T cell receptor beta chains sequenced from one sample in a study of blood T cell repertoires in COVID-19. TCRdb's copy holds only in-frame clones and misses some; the assay was immunoSEQ multiplex PCR. The sample has approximately 350,000 clones, 89% seen once. Sequenced: peripheral blood. The origin of the receptors is a woman in her 30s with COVID-19, enrolled during active disease.

The chain is built from TRBV6-2 or TRBV6-3 and TRBJ1-1; D is undetermined. CDR3 length: 15 amino acids. Germline CDR1 and CDR2: MNHEY and SVGEGT. V was pared by 6 bases and J by 11 bases, with 25 bases between. CDR3 bases: TGTGCCAGCAGCCTGGCTAGAAACACAAGGATTGGGGCTTTCTTT. Encoded protein: CASSLARNTRIGAFF.

The chain is built from TRBV10-3 and TRBJ1-2; no clear D gene. V was clipped by 8 bases and J by 5 bases, with 18 bases between them. CDR3 size: 14 residues. Per germline, CDR1 ENHRY and CDR2 SYGVKD. CDR3 loop: CAIRSGWAGYGYTF. In DNA, the CDR3 is TGTGCCATCCGATCTGGTTGGGCTGGGTATGGCTACACCTTC.

This rearrangement joins TRBV4-2 to TRBJ2-7, with D possibly being TRBD2 (5 bases). CDR3 length equals 15 residues. In germline, CDR1 is LGHNA, CDR2 YNFKEQ. V lost 0 bases, J lost 3 bases, and 12 bases lay in between. DNA for the CDR3: TGTGCCAGCAGCCAAGATTCACCGGCGGGCTACGAGCAGTACTTC. This sequence encodes CASSQDSPAGYEQYF.

The chain is built from TRBV11-2 and TRBJ2-1; TRBD2 matches at 12 bases. CDR1 SGHAT and CDR2 FQNNGV come from the germline V gene. There are 17 residues in the CDR3. V shed 0 bases and J 4 bases; nucleotides not matched to a gene: 4. The CDR3: CASSLDSLAGGYNEQFF. The DNA of the CDR3 is TGTGCCAGCAGCTTAGATTCCCTAGCGGGAGGGTACAATGAGCAGTTCTTC.

The CDR3 region is CASSQDRGPKYNEQFF. CDR3 nucleotides: TGCGCCAGCAGCCAAGACAGGGGGCCCAAGTACAATGAGCAGTTCTTC. V and J are TRBV4-1 and TRBJ2-1; 8 bases agree with TRBD1. This CDR3 region has 16 residues. In germline, CDR1 is MGHRA, CDR2 YSYEKL. The J segment lost 4 bases and the V segment lost 0 bases, leaving 5 bases of the junction unmatched.

This chain links TRBV4-3 with TRBJ1-4; D might be TRBD1 (6 bases). CDR3 length: 13 residues. Germline V gene data show CDR1 as LGHNA and CDR2 as YSLEER. V dropped 0 bases and J dropped 7 bases, with 6 bases sitting between them. The CDR3 is CASSQEQGEKLFF. CDR3 sequence (DNA): TGCGCCAGCAGCCAAGAACAGGGTGAAAAACTGTTTTTT.

This chain uses TRBV6-6 with TRBJ1-1, with D possibly TRBD1 on 6 matching bases. The CDR3 length is 11 residues. Germline V gives CDR1 MNHNY, CDR2 SVGAGI (reference sequence). The V gene lost 5 bases and the J gene lost 11 bases, with 12 bases spanning the gap. CDR3 residues: CASSTDRLAFF. The DNA of the CDR3 is TGTGCCAGCAGTACCGACAGGCTCGCTTTCTTT.

The sample holds a few counts of this clone. V gene TRBV11-3 combines with J gene TRBJ2-3, with 8 bases that match TRBD1. The CDR3 length is 15 residues. CDR1 is SGHNT, CDR2 YENEEA, per germline. V lost 5 bases, J lost 2 bases, and 6 bases stayed unmatched. This CDR3 is CASSPGQGDTDTQYF. The CDR3 region has the DNA TGTGCCAGCAGCCCAGGACAGGGTGACACAGATACGCAGTATTTT.

V and J are TRBV2 and TRBJ2-1, with D possibly matching TRBD2 (6 bases). V lost 7 bases and J lost 8, with 12 bases in between. The CDR3 contains 12 residues. Germline loops: CDR1 SNHLY, CDR2 FYNNEI. The CDR3 DNA follows: TGTGCCAGCACCCTAGCGACCGATGAGCAGTTCTTC. The encoded protein is CASTLATDEQFF.

The gene calls are TRBV30 and TRBJ1-1; D is undetermined. CDR1 is GTSNPN, CDR2 SVGIG, per germline (reference sequence). This CDR3 is 12 amino acids long. The germline V and J ends were trimmed by 0 bases and 2 bases, with 4 bases remaining between them. The CDR3 sequence: CAWSVHNTEAFF. The DNA for the CDR3 is TGTGCCTGGAGTGTACACAACACTGAAGCTTTCTTT. Based on the CDR3 plus reference TRBV30 and TRBJ1-1, the full variable domain is SQTIHQWPATLVQPVGSPLSLECTVEGTSNPNLYWYRQAAGRGLQLLFYSVGIGQISSEVPQNLSASRPQDRQFILSSKKLLLSDSGFYLCAWSVHNTEAFFGQGTRLTVV.

The chain has TRBV9 and TRBJ2-3; no clear D gene. The germline gives CDR1 SGDLS, CDR2 YYNGEE. CDR3 length: 12 amino acids. Trimming cost V 4 bases and J 2 bases, with 5 bases left between them. The CDR3 reads CASSPYTDTQYF. The CDR3 bases are TGTGCCAGCAGCCCTTACACAGATACGCAGTATTTT.

CDR3 nucleotides: TGTGCCGCGGGTCGGTACGAGCAGTACTTC. Translation gives CAAGRYEQYF. This sequence joins TRBV3-1 (or the pseudogene TRBV3-2) and TRBJ2-7, with a tentative D call TRBD2 (5 bases). The CDR3 has 10 amino acids. Trimming took 11 bases from V and 4 from J, leaving 9 bases between them. Germline V gene lookup returns CDR1 LGHDT and CDR2 YNNKEL (reference sequence).

The genes are TRBV21-1 and TRBJ2-7; the table's D call of TRBD2 was not tested on the DNA. TRBV21-1 is a pseudogene. The CDR3 consists of 15 residues. The CDR3, as DNA: TGTGCCAGCAGCAAAGCGTCGGAGAGGGAATACGAGCAGTACGTC. Residues: CASSKASEREYEQYV.

The chain combines TRBV15 with TRBJ2-3; D unresolved. The CDR3 length is 15 residues. Germline V lookup: CDR1 LNHNV, CDR2 YYDKDF (reference sequence). The ends were cut back, 1 base at V and 2 bases at J, with 10 bases in the middle. The CDR3 is CATSRVPNPTDTQYF. The CDR3 nucleotides read TGTGCCACCAGCAGAGTACCTAACCCCACAGATACGCAGTATTTT.

The V call is TRBV7-9, the J call TRBJ2-7, with TRBD1 matching over 8 bases. Trimming at V came to 5 bases and at J to 5 bases, leaving 8 bases not matched to a gene. This CDR3 has 14 amino acids. From germline, CDR1 is SEHNR and CDR2 FQNEAQ (reference sequence). The CDR3 nucleotides are TGTGCCAGCAGCCCGGGTCAGGGGGCAGACGAGCAGTACTTC. Translated: CASSPGQGADEQYF.

This chain links TRBV19 with TRBJ2-3; the D is unclear. The germline V gene has CDR1 LNHDA and CDR2 SQIVND (reference sequence). CDR3 size: 16 residues. V was cut by 1 base and J by 0 bases, with 11 bases left in between. CDR3 nucleotide sequence: TGTGCCAGTAGTATAGTCCTTAGCTCCAGCACAGATACGCAGTATTTT. Translation gives CASSIVLSSSTDTQYF.

The chain joins TRBV6-6 to TRBJ1-5, with D unresolved. The V and J ends lost 2 bases and 7 bases respectively, with 12 bases between them. There are 14 residues in the CDR3. The V gene's germline CDR1 is MNHNY and CDR2 SVGAGI (reference sequence). CDR3 protein: CASSYGEGMQPQHF. The CDR3 bases are TGTGCCAGCAGTTACGGGGAGGGTATGCAGCCCCAGCATTTT.

The chain combines TRBV6-6 with TRBJ2-7; D remains unclear. This CDR3 is built from 13 residues. Trimming stripped 7 bases from V and 9 bases from J, with 19 bases between. Germline V gene data show CDR1 as MNHNY and CDR2 as SVGAGI (reference sequence). As DNA, the CDR3 is TGTGCCAGCAAGCGCCCCTCCATCCGGTGGCAGTACGTC. Translated: CASKRPSIRWQYV.

V is TRBV30 and J is TRBJ1-2; a possible D gene is TRBD1 (6 bases). V lost 2 bases to trimming and J lost 11 bases, with 12 bases between them. CDR3 length equals 11 residues. Germline loops: CDR1 GTSNPN, CDR2 SVGIG (reference sequence). DNA of the CDR3: TGTGCCTGGAGTCCCGGGGGGGCATACACCTTC. It yields the protein CAWSPGGAYTF.

CDR3 in DNA: TGTGCCAGCAGACGAACAGGGAATGTGGAGACCCAGTACTTC. Translated: CASRRTGNVETQYF. The V call is TRBV7-9, the J call TRBJ2-5, with D possibly TRBD1 on 6 matching bases. The CDR3 extends over 14 amino acids. With 6 bases removed from V and 5 bases from J, the gap between germline ends came to 16 bases. Germline V gives CDR1 SEHNR, CDR2 FQNEAQ (reference sequence).

The chain has TRBV6-4 and TRBJ2-3, with 10 bases fitting TRBD1. Germline V gene sequence: CDR1 MRHNA, CDR2 SNTAGT. The CDR3 is 14 residues long. Losses at the gene ends were 6 bases for V and 7 bases for J; bases not matched to a gene: 7. Here the CDR3 DNA reads TGTGCCAGCAGCCCGACAGGGGGCATTTATACGCAGTATTTT. It yields the protein CASSPTGGIYTQYF.

This chain uses TRBV5-6 with TRBJ2-7, with 8 bases identical to TRBD2. This CDR3 spans 16 amino acids. Looked up from germline, CDR1 is SGHDT and CDR2 is YYEEEE. V lost 4 bases, J lost 1 base, and 10 bases stayed unmatched. CDR3 DNA sequence: TGTGCCAGCAGCCCGAAGACCCGCGGGGGGTCCTACGAGCAGTACTTC. The encoded protein is CASSPKTRGGSYEQYF.

The chain joins TRBV24-1 to TRBJ1-5, with TRBD1 matching over 9 bases. V shed 3 bases and J 4 bases; nucleotides not matched to a gene: 6. CDR3 length: 16 amino acids. Per the germline V gene, CDR1 is KGHDR and CDR2 is SFDVKD. Here the CDR3 DNA reads TGTGCCACCAGTGATCGAAGGGGACAGGGAAATCAGCCCCAGCATTTT. This sequence encodes CATSDRRGQGNQPQHF.

The rearrangement links TRBV30 to TRBJ2-1, with D possibly being TRBD2 (6 bases). Germline V gene lookup returns CDR1 GTSNPN and CDR2 SVGIG (reference sequence). This CDR3 contains 14 residues. V was cut by 7 bases and J by 6 bases, with 19 bases left in between. CDR3 sequence reads: CASRAGYRFNEQFF. The CDR3 coding sequence is TGTGCCTCCCGGGCGGGATACAGGTTCAATGAGCAGTTCTTC.

The chain has TRBV3-1 (or the pseudogene TRBV3-2) and TRBJ2-5; unclear D gene. V gave up 2 bases and J gave up 1 base, with 14 bases separating them. The CDR3 runs 16 residues. CDR1 and CDR2 (germline): LGHDT, YNNKEL (reference sequence). CDR3 loop: CASSQNSIMIQETQYF. The DNA of the CDR3 is TGTGCCAGCAGCCAAAACTCTATAATGATCCAAGAGACCCAGTACTTC.

The V call is TRBV3-1 (or the pseudogene TRBV3-2), the J call TRBJ2-7; D remains ambiguous. The CDR3 totals 12 residues. CDR1 and CDR2 from the germline V gene are LGHDT and YNNKEL (reference sequence). V lost 0 bases to trimming and J lost 7 bases, with 7 bases between them. The CDR3 sequence: CASSQDPREQYV. CDR3 DNA sequence: TGTGCCAGCAGCCAAGATCCACGGGAGCAGTACGTC.

J is TRBJ2-3 and V is TRBV27; weak D call: TRBD1 (10 bases). Germline V gene lookup returns CDR1 MNHEY and CDR2 SMNVEV (reference sequence). The V end was cut by 3 bases, the J end by 3 bases, with 22 bases between. CDR3 length equals 18 residues. The CDR3 nucleotides read TGTGCCAGCAGTTTCGGGACAGGGGCCCTAGCGGGAACAGATACGCAGTATTTT. It is translated as CASSFGTGALAGTDTQYF.

V and J are TRBV19 and TRBJ2-5, with 8 nucleotides matching TRBD1. This CDR3 contains 14 residues. V dropped 7 bases and J dropped 3; count of bases not matched to a gene: 7. Germline values: CDR1 LNHDA, CDR2 SQIVND (reference sequence). CDR3: CASKLDRAKETQYF. CDR3 DNA: TGTGCCAGTAAATTGGACAGGGCAAAAGAGACCCAGTACTTC.